This T cell receptor beta chain came from a study of breast tumors, draining lymph nodes, adjacent tissues. Losses at the gene ends were 0 bases for V and 2 bases for J; bases not matched to a gene: 11. Per germline, CDR1 SGHVT and CDR2 SQSDAQ. This CDR3 spans 19 amino acids. In its sample, this clonotype was seen many times. The antigen is unknown. TCRdb fed the multiplex PCR reads into MiXCR, producing one record per CDR3 protein. This sample carries tens of thousands of distinct CDR3 sequences, 20% to 25% of them seen once, and the ten largest clones take approximately 8.2%. Study-wide results and limits: Compared with lymph nodes, tumors were less diverse; compared with nontumor tissue, more. Tumor T cell lymph node origin was a supported hypothesis, not proven. The data were judged consistent with most tumor T cells coming from lymph node and expanding in tumor. Tumor and nontumor repertoires were significantly more similar in luminal-like than in basal-like breast cancer.

The J gene is TRBJ1-5, the V gene TRBV7-4; 9 nucleotides agree with TRBD1. Sequencing was performed on breast tumor tissue. The sequence came from a female donor with breast cancer. Some clones in this sample may be carry-over from other donors' samples. The CDR3 region is CASSLAPNTTGGGNQPQHF. The CDR3 bases are TGTGCCAGCAGCTTAGCCCCGAATACCACAGGGGGCGGCAATCAGCCCCAGCATTTT.